These 29 T cell receptor beta chains were sequenced from one sample in a study of cytomegalovirus exposure and HLA in healthy donors. TCRdb's table, derived via immunoSEQ multiplex PCR, lists solely in-frame clones and lacks some. The sample records about 98,000 clones, around nine tenths being singletons. Material for sequencing was PBMCs. These TCRs come from a woman in her twenties or thirties in good health and CMV-seronegative.

The chain links TRBV23-1 to TRBJ2-4, with a tentative D call TRBD1 (6 bases). TRBV23-1 is marked as an open reading frame, function uncertain. The CDR3 is made up of 15 amino acids. V dropped 0 bases and J dropped 9 bases, with 15 bases sitting between them. Written as DNA, the CDR3 is TGCGCCAGCAGTCAATCGTCACAGGGACCATGCATTCAGTACTTC. This gives the protein CASSQSSQGPCIQYF.

This clone was found once. This chain connects TRBV4-2 to TRBJ2-1; D is unresolved. Germline CDR1 LGHNA, CDR2 YNFKEQ. V was clipped by 1 base and J by 4 bases, with 14 bases between them. This CDR3 is built from 16 residues. Written as DNA, the CDR3 is TGTGCCAGCAGCCAAGGGGCCCAGGCCGAATACAATGAGCAGTTCTTC. This sequence encodes CASSQGAQAEYNEQFF.

CDR3 sequence (DNA): TGTGCCAGCAGTGAAGCCTACCTCGAGCAGTTCTTC. This gives the protein CASSEAYLEQFF. The chain carries TRBV2 and TRBJ2-1; D remains ambiguous. V lost 0 bases to trimming and J lost 10 bases, with 7 bases between them. The CDR3 length is 12 residues. Germline V gives CDR1 SNHLY, CDR2 FYNNEI.

This sequence joins TRBV27 and TRBJ2-7, with D uncertain. This CDR3 has 16 amino acids. Per germline, CDR1 MNHEY and CDR2 SMNVEV (reference sequence). V dropped 1 base and J dropped 0 bases, with 13 bases sitting between them. CDR3 loop: CASSLLSRSSSYEQYF. The CDR3 bases are TGTGCCAGCAGTTTATTATCCAGGTCGAGCTCCTACGAGCAGTACTTC.

CDR3 DNA sequence: TGCGCCAGCGCCGGGGAGCCCCAAGAGACCCAGTACTTC. Amino acids: CASAGEPQETQYF. V gene TRBV5-1 combines with J gene TRBJ2-5; weak D call: TRBD2 (5 bases). The ends were cut back, 7 bases at V and 1 base at J, with 11 bases in the middle. CDR1 is SGHRS, CDR2 YFSETQ, per germline. This CDR3 has 13 amino acids.

The chain combines TRBV5-6 with TRBJ2-2, with 9 bases lining up with TRBD1. The CDR3 has 17 amino acids. Germline CDR1 and CDR2: SGHDT and YYEEEE. V lost 4 bases to trimming and J lost 4 bases; unmatched junction nucleotides: 11. The DNA of the CDR3 is TGTGCCAGCAGCGTCGGGATACAGGGGGCGGGCACCGGGGAGCTGTTTTTT. The encoded protein is CASSVGIQGAGTGELFF.

The rearrangement links TRBV7-9 to TRBJ2-7; D not certain. This CDR3 contains 14 residues. CDR1 is SEHNR, CDR2 FQNEAQ, per germline (reference sequence). The germline V and J ends were trimmed by 4 bases and 3 bases, with 13 bases remaining between them. CDR3 coding DNA: TGTGCCAGCAGCTCGTACGAACAAGACTACGAGCAGTACTTC. Protein: CASSSYEQDYEQYF.

This chain connects TRBV4-3 to TRBJ1-2, with D perhaps matching TRBD1 (6 bases). V was clipped by 2 bases and J by 4 bases, with 11 bases between them. Germline V gives CDR1 LGHNA, CDR2 YSLEER. The CDR3 length is 14 residues. CDR3 nucleotide sequence: TGCGCCAGCAGCCAACAGGGGCGGTCCTATGGCTACACCTTC. Its translation: CASSQQGRSYGYTF.

The gene calls are TRBV5-1 and TRBJ2-3; 10 positions agree with TRBD2. Germline V gene sequence: CDR1 SGHRS, CDR2 YFSETQ. The CDR3 sequence is 13 residues long. Germline trimming cut 2 bases from V and 11 bases from J; bases unmatched to any gene: 5. The chain's CDR3 is CASSFGSGGLQYF. CDR3 bases: TGCGCCAGCAGCTTCGGTAGCGGGGGGCTGCAGTATTTT.

The chain links TRBV5-1 to TRBJ1-2; 7 nucleotides align to TRBD1. The V and J ends lost 2 bases and 5 bases, in that order; junction bases with no gene match: 3. Germline loops: CDR1 SGHRS, CDR2 YFSETQ. The CDR3 totals 13 residues. The CDR3: CASSFKTGYGYTF. The DNA for the CDR3 is TGCGCCAGCAGCTTCAAGACAGGGTATGGCTACACCTTC.

The V and J genes are TRBV18 and TRBJ1-5; D is possibly TRBD1 (6 bases). Trimming stripped 3 bases from V and 6 bases from J, with 15 bases between. CDR1 and CDR2 (germline): KGHSH, LQKENI. The CDR3 extends over 15 amino acids. CDR3 in amino acids: CASSPQGLSGQPQHF. In DNA, the CDR3 is TGTGCCAGCTCACCTCAGGGGTTATCCGGTCAGCCCCAGCATTTT.

V is TRBV4-2 and J is TRBJ1-3; D gene unclear. The germline CDR1 and CDR2 sequences are LGHNA and YNFKEQ. The CDR3 loop spans 17 amino acids. The V end lost 3 bases, the J end lost 4 bases, and 19 bases lay between the germline ends. This CDR3 reads CASSQDFWGGGGNTIYF. The CDR3 DNA reads TGTGCCAGCAGCCAGGACTTCTGGGGAGGAGGAGGAAACACCATATATTTT.

The V call is TRBV2, the J call TRBJ1-4, with 9 nucleotides matching TRBD1. V shed 3 bases and J 10 bases; nucleotides not matched to a gene: 9. This CDR3 is built from 15 residues. Germline assignment: CDR1 SNHLY and CDR2 FYNNEI. Here the CDR3 reads CASSDRDRDVRKLFF. DNA for the CDR3: TGTGCCAGCAGTGATAGGGACAGGGACGTAAGAAAACTGTTTTTT.

The chain uses TRBV7-3 and TRBJ2-2, with 7 bases identical to TRBD1. The ends lost 5 bases at V and 4 bases at J; junction bases unmatched: 7. Germline values: CDR1 SGHTA, CDR2 FQGTGA. CDR3 length: 15 amino acids. DNA for the CDR3: TGTGCCAGCAGCCCCCTGGCAGGGGGCACCGGGGAGCTGTTTTTT. Protein sequence: CASSPLAGGTGELFF. Supplemented by reference TRBV7-3 and TRBJ2-2, the full variable domain reads GAGVSQTPSNKVTEKGKYVELRCDPISGHTALYWYRQSLGQGPEFLIYFQGTGAADDSGLPNDRFFAVRPEGSVSTLKIQRTERGDSAVYLCASSPLAGGTGELFFGEGSRLTVL.

In its sample, this clone was seen once. The V and J genes are TRBV14 and TRBJ1-4; D remains ambiguous. The CDR3 runs to 15 residues. Germline values: CDR1 SGHDN, CDR2 FVKESK. Trimming took 1 base from V and 5 from J, leaving 11 bases between them. CDR3 residues: CASSQVTGKNEKLFF. The CDR3 DNA reads as TGTGCCAGCAGCCAAGTAACGGGGAAAAATGAAAAACTGTTTTTT.

This chain links TRBV7-3 with TRBJ2-6; perhaps TRBD1 as D (5 bases). The CDR3 sequence is 17 residues long. Between the trimmed V and J ends, which lost 5 bases and 2 bases, there was a span of 16 bases. Germline CDR1 and CDR2: SGHTA and FQGTGA. CDR3 residues: CASSTTPQATGANVLTF. The CDR3 coding sequence is TGTGCCAGCAGCACAACTCCACAGGCAACTGGGGCCAACGTCCTGACTTTC.

The rearrangement joins TRBV28 to TRBJ1-1; no clear D. This CDR3 is built from 14 residues. V was pared by 3 bases and J by 5 bases, with 13 bases between. CDR1 is MDHEN, CDR2 SYDVKM, per germline. The CDR3 DNA reads as TGTGCCAGCAGTTTTGGCCGCCTGTATACTGAAGCTTTCTTT. Translated: CASSFGRLYTEAFF.

This sequence joins TRBV6-4 and TRBJ2-1; 7 nucleotides agree with TRBD2. Trimming cost V 3 bases and J 4 bases; bases outside gene matches: 6. Germline assignment: CDR1 MRHNA and CDR2 SNTAGT. The CDR3 has 15 amino acids. CDR3: CASSDGRGPYNEQFF. DNA of the CDR3: TGTGCCAGCAGTGATGGGAGGGGACCATACAATGAGCAGTTCTTC.

V usage is TRBV6-6 and J usage is TRBJ1-2, with 9 bases identical to TRBD1. CDR1 is MNHNY, CDR2 SVGAGI, per germline (reference sequence). After removal of 11 bases from V and 7 bases from J, the junction contained 5 bases not matched to a gene. The CDR3 covers 11 residues. The chain's CDR3 is CASADRGGYTF. The CDR3 DNA reads as TGTGCCTCAGCGGACAGGGGTGGCTACACCTTC.

This CDR3 is CASSQVVAANTGELFF. As DNA, the CDR3 is TGCGCCAGCAGCCAAGTGGTAGCGGCGAACACCGGGGAGCTGTTTTTT. The chain links TRBV4-3 to TRBJ2-2; weak D call: TRBD2 (6 bases). The CDR3 has 16 amino acids. The V end lost 1 base, the J end lost 0 bases, and 9 bases lay between the germline ends. The germline CDR1 and CDR2 sequences are LGHNA and YSLEER.

This clone was observed once. The V gene is TRBV9, the J gene TRBJ2-2; the D gene is possibly TRBD1 (6 bases). Germline V gives CDR1 SGDLS, CDR2 YYNGEE. Trimming removed 4 bases at V and 5 bases at J, with 15 bases between. The CDR3 spans 15 residues. The CDR3 region is CASSPLGGVTGELFF. The CDR3 DNA reads TGTGCCAGCAGCCCTCTTGGGGGCGTGACCGGGGAGCTGTTTTTT. The full variable domain, its missing parts supplied by reference TRBV9 and TRBJ2-2, is DSGVTQTPKHLITATGQRVTLRCSPRSGDLSVYWYQQSLDQGLQFLIQYYNGEERAKGNILERFSAQQFPDLHSELNLSSLELGDSALYFCASSPLGGVTGELFFGEGSRLTVL.

The chain joins TRBV6-1 to TRBJ2-1; 11 bases align to TRBD2. The germline gives CDR1 MNHNS, CDR2 SASEGT. CDR3 length: 13 residues. V lost 7 bases and J lost 9; bases outside the gene matches: 5. DNA for the CDR3: TGTGCCAGCACGGCTAGCGGGGGGCTTGAGCAGTTCTTC. Residues: CASTASGGLEQFF.

The chain couples TRBV18 to TRBJ2-5; weak D call: TRBD2 (7 bases). V was pared by 4 bases and J by 5 bases, with 14 bases between. This CDR3 is built from 14 residues. Germline V gives CDR1 KGHSH, CDR2 LQKENI. CDR3 residues: CASSRVGGHETQYF. The CDR3, as DNA: TGTGCCAGCTCACGAGTCGGGGGGCACGAGACCCAGTACTTC.

The chain combines TRBV6-1 with TRBJ2-5, with 8 bases lining up with TRBD1. Germline V gives CDR1 MNHNS, CDR2 SASEGT. This CDR3 region has 17 residues. Trimming removed 4 bases from V and 1 base from J; junction bases left unmatched: 11. DNA for the CDR3: TGTGCCAGCAGTGGCCGATTGGGACAGGCCCCCCAAGAGACCCAGTACTTC. Amino acids: CASSGRLGQAPQETQYF.

The chain carries TRBV6-6 and TRBJ1-5; D is undetermined. This CDR3 is 15 amino acids long. Trimming took off 5 bases at V and 6 bases at J, with 17 bases between the two ends. Germline-derived CDR1 and CDR2 are MNHNY and SVGAGI (reference sequence). DNA for the CDR3: TGTGCCAGCAGTCGCGGTGCGGAGGCCACTCAGCCCCAGCATTTT. It encodes CASSRGAEATQPQHF.

The gene calls are TRBV10-2 and TRBJ2-2, with D possibly TRBD2 on 5 matching bases. The ends were cut back, 7 bases at V and 8 bases at J, with 14 bases in the middle. This CDR3 region has 13 residues. Germline CDR1 is WSHSY and CDR2 is SAAADI. CDR3 protein: CASTPSRGGELFF. CDR3 nucleotides: TGCGCCAGCACCCCCTCTCGAGGGGGGGAGCTGTTTTTT.

The gene calls are TRBV9 and TRBJ2-1, with TRBD2 identical over 7 bases. With 4 bases clipped from V and 5 bases from J, the junction kept 6 bases outside the gene matches. Germline values: CDR1 SGDLS, CDR2 YYNGEE. CDR3 length: 14 amino acids. The chain's CDR3 is CASSPLAVNNEQFF. The CDR3 DNA sequence: TGTGCCAGCAGCCCGCTAGCGGTCAACAATGAGCAGTTCTTC.

V is TRBV19 and J is TRBJ1-5; 8 bases align to TRBD1. In germline, CDR1 is LNHDA, CDR2 SQIVND (reference sequence). The CDR3 spans 16 residues. Germline trimming cut 2 bases from V and 6 bases from J; bases unmatched to any gene: 9. CDR3 bases: TGTGCCAGTAGTATAAGCCGGGGACAGGCAGGTCAGCCCCAGCATTTT. It is translated as CASSISRGQAGQPQHF.

The V and J genes are TRBV9 and TRBJ1-2, with 12 nucleotides matching TRBD1. V was pared by 4 bases and J by 6 bases, with 10 bases of the junction left unmatched. Germline V gene lookup returns CDR1 SGDLS and CDR2 YYNGEE. The CDR3 has 16 residues. This CDR3 is CASSPGTGGASDGYTF. The DNA for the CDR3 is TGTGCCAGCAGCCCGGGGACAGGGGGCGCAAGTGATGGCTACACCTTC. Full variable domain (outside the CDR3, taken from reference TRBV9 and TRBJ1-2): DSGVTQTPKHLITATGQRVTLRCSPRSGDLSVYWYQQSLDQGLQFLIQYYNGEERAKGNILERFSAQQFPDLHSELNLSSLELGDSALYFCASSPGTGGASDGYTFGSGTRLTVV.